This TCR beta chain was recorded in a study of blood T cells in healthy people across ages. Study-wide context: Template switching picked up about one barcoded beta molecule for each two T cells.

Between the trimmed V and J ends, which lost 2 bases and 4 bases, there was a span of 9 bases. Germline CDR1 ENHRY, CDR2 SYGVKD. CDR3 size: 13 residues. For the second PCR, which ran for roughly 6 to 12 cycles, a sample-barcoded 5' primer and a J-beta primer mix were used. TCRdb passed the 5' RACE reads through MiXCR, listing each CDR3 protein once. The data show 1.5 million to 2 million distinct CDR3 sequences, roughly two fifths seen once. This clonotype appeared a few times. Sequences were obtained from blood. The TCR was taken from a human donor in good health. The chain employs TRBV10-3 and TRBJ2-7; D remains ambiguous. DNA of the CDR3: TGTGCCATCAGTGAGCTGAAGCTTTACGAGCAGTACTTC. Its protein is CAISELKLYEQYF.